This T cell receptor beta chain was observed in a study of shared clonotypes between healthy human individuals. Measured with immunoSEQ multiplex PCR; TCRdb has only the in-frame clones, and not every one. In the table there are hundreds of thousands of clones, roughly 94% of which are singletons. The naive CD8 population came from CD45RO-negative cells selected for CCR7, without terminally differentiated effector memory CD45RA+ cells. The trim removed 0 bases at V and 2 bases at J, leaving 6 bases unmatched. CDR3 length equals 19 residues. Per the germline V gene, CDR1 is SGHDN and CDR2 is FVKESK. V and J are TRBV14 and TRBJ2-6, with 11 bases fitting TRBD2. The sequenced sample was naive CD8+ T cells sorted from blood. This clonotype was obtained from a man aged 25 to 45 in good health. The CDR3 nucleotides are TGTGCCAGCAGCCAAGATTCCCTAGCGGGAGGAACTGGGGCCAACGTCCTGACTTTC. Its translation: CASSQDSLAGGTGANVLTF.